The 11 T cell receptor beta chains given below trace back to one sample, sequenced in a study of T cell responses to AZD1222 COVID-19 vaccine. The protocol was immunoSEQ multiplex PCR, while the TCRdb copy is restricted to in-frame clones and leaves out a portion. The top ten clones hold 3% to 4% of a sample with 54,000 or so clones, about 85% of them seen once. The source was peripheral blood, collected on day 0 of AZD1222 vaccination. All receptors derive from an adult in good health.

J is TRBJ2-3 and V is TRBV30, with 8 bases matching TRBD1. Germline V CDR1 and CDR2: GTSNPN, SVGIG (reference sequence). This CDR3 is 15 amino acids long. Trimming took 1 base from V and 0 from J; bases not matched to a gene: 3. CDR3 in DNA: TGTGCCTGGAGTGACGACAGGGGAAGCACAGATACGCAGTATTTT. It is translated as CAWSDDRGSTDTQYF.

This clone was detected once. This chain uses TRBV7-2 with TRBJ1-1; possibly TRBD1 for D (5 bases). The V and J ends lost 2 bases and 0 bases respectively, with 10 bases between them. This CDR3 comprises 15 residues. Germline CDR1 reads SGHTA; CDR2 reads FQGNSA. The CDR3 DNA reads TGTGCCAGCAGCTTAAGTTCAGGGATGAACACTGAAGCTTTCTTT. It codes for CASSLSSGMNTEAFF.

This clone has only one observation. This chain connects TRBV5-1 to TRBJ1-3; 7 nucleotides match TRBD1. V was clipped by 0 bases and J by 4 bases; unmatched bases: 1. The CDR3 loop spans 14 amino acids. From germline, CDR1 is SGHRS and CDR2 YFSETQ. The CDR3 coding sequence is TGCGCCAGCAGCTTGGACAGGGGAGGAAACACCATATATTTT. It codes for CASSLDRGGNTIYF.

With respect to this clone: At one end, the junction sequence differs from germline, possibly due to a read error. The CDR3 sequence is CASSEEDAIQKTQYF. DNA of the CDR3: TGTGCCAGCAGTGAAGAGGACGCTATCCAAAAGACCCAGTACTTC. The chain links TRBV2 to TRBJ2-5; D uncertain. This CDR3 is 15 amino acids long. CDR1 and CDR2 from the germline V gene are SNHLY and FYNNEI. Together with reference TRBV2 and TRBJ2-5, the CDR3 gives the full variable domain: EPEVTQTPSHQVTQMGQEVILRCVPISNHLYFYWYRQILGQKVEFLVSFYNNEISEKSEIFDDQFSVERPDGSNFTLKIRSTKLEDSAMYFCASSEEDAIQKTQYFGPGTRLLVL.

The rearrangement uses TRBV19 and TRBJ1-2; D ambiguous. CDR1 and CDR2 (germline): LNHDA, SQIVND (reference sequence). V dropped 7 bases and J dropped 7 bases, with 13 bases sitting between them. The CDR3 runs 12 residues. The CDR3 region is CASTLQGSGYTF. CDR3 sequence (DNA): TGTGCCAGTACCCTTCAAGGAAGTGGCTACACCTTC.

The chain uses TRBV3-1 (or the pseudogene TRBV3-2) and TRBJ1-1; no reliable D call. Germline values: CDR1 LGHDT, CDR2 YNNKEL (reference sequence). The CDR3 length is 14 residues. V was trimmed by 3 bases and J by 1 base, leaving 9 bases between them. Here the CDR3 reads CASSQGTTNTEAFF. DNA of the CDR3: TGTGCCAGCAGCCAGGGTACGACGAACACTGAAGCTTTCTTT.

The genes are TRBV19 and TRBJ1-1; 7 nucleotides align to TRBD1. This CDR3 region has 13 residues. V shed 5 bases, J shed 5 bases, and the junction held 5 bases outside the gene matches. Germline V gene lookup returns CDR1 LNHDA and CDR2 SQIVND (reference sequence). CDR3 in amino acids: CASSATRGTEAFF. In DNA, the CDR3 is TGTGCCAGTAGTGCCACCAGGGGGACTGAAGCTTTCTTT.

The rearrangement uses TRBV19 and TRBJ1-3; D is ambiguous. Trimming took off 5 bases at V and 0 bases at J, with 8 bases between the two ends. The germline V gene has CDR1 LNHDA and CDR2 SQIVND (reference sequence). The CDR3 length is 14 residues. This chain's CDR3 is CASSPTNSGNTIYF. CDR3 DNA sequence: TGTGCCAGTAGTCCTACGAACTCTGGAAACACCATATATTTT.

The chain recombines TRBV7-2 with TRBJ2-3, with TRBD2 matching 7 bases. This CDR3 is built from 13 residues. Trimming cost V 6 bases and J 4 bases; bases outside gene matches: 4. Germline V lookup: CDR1 SGHTA, CDR2 FQGNSA. CDR3 protein: CASRGGSADTQYF. The CDR3 bases are TGTGCCAGCAGGGGGGGGTCCGCAGATACGCAGTATTTT.

J is TRBJ1-2 and V is TRBV24-1; D might be TRBD1 (5 bases). Trimming removed 9 bases at V and 4 bases at J, with 20 bases between. The CDR3 consists of 15 residues. The V gene's germline CDR1 is KGHDR and CDR2 SFDVKD. The CDR3 DNA reads TGTGCCACCTTTGTGGTTTCAGGGTTCCCCTATGGCTACACCTTC. It is translated as CATFVVSGFPYGYTF.

The CDR3 spells CASSQEFVAGGRNTQYF. Here the CDR3 DNA reads TGTGCCAGCAGCCAAGAATTTGTAGCGGGGGGGCGGAATACGCAGTATTTT. The V and J genes are TRBV3-1 (or the pseudogene TRBV3-2) and TRBJ2-3; 11 nucleotides align to TRBD2. The length of the CDR3 is 17 residues. Germline V gene sequence: CDR1 LGHDT, CDR2 YNNKEL (reference sequence). V lost 0 bases to trimming and J lost 7 bases; unmatched junction nucleotides: 9.